The sequence of this T cell receptor beta chain was determined in a study of beta chain features in type 1 diabetes. About the research overall: All of the samples together had some 110 million sorted cells examined.

Study-wide results and caveats: Shorter templates might be favored by PCR, equally in patients and controls. Significant though moderate, a shortening of TCRB CDR3s appeared in all four CD4+ subsets of Type 1 diabetes patients.

Turning to this clone: The antigen remains undetermined.

As every portion of the isolated RNA was reverse transcribed, the sequencing read expressed TCRB transcripts. The data were produced by immunoSEQ multiplex PCR, yet TCRdb's version contains in-frame clones alone and is incomplete. The sample includes 250,000 to 350,000 clones, roughly an eighth of them seen just once. CDR1 is LNHDA and CDR2 is SQIVND in the germline V gene (reference sequence). The ends lost 7 bases at V and 10 bases at J; junction bases unmatched: 19. This CDR3 contains 16 residues. The V gene is TRBV19, the J gene TRBJ1-1, with 9 positions matching TRBD1. Sequenced input: naive CD4+ T cells from blood. This TCR was recovered from a man under 40 with type 1 diabetes. The CDR3 nucleotides are TGTGCCAGTACTTCCGGGACAGGGACCAGTATGAAAGGAGCTTTCTTT. Its translation: CASTSGTGTSMKGAFF. The full variable domain, its missing parts supplied by reference TRBV19 and TRBJ1-1, is DGGITQSPKYLFRKEGQNVTLSCEQNLNHDAMYWYRQDPGQGLRLIYYSQIVNDFQKGDIAEGYSVSREKKESFPLTVTSAQKNPTAFYLCASTSGTGTSMKGAFFGQGTRLTVV.